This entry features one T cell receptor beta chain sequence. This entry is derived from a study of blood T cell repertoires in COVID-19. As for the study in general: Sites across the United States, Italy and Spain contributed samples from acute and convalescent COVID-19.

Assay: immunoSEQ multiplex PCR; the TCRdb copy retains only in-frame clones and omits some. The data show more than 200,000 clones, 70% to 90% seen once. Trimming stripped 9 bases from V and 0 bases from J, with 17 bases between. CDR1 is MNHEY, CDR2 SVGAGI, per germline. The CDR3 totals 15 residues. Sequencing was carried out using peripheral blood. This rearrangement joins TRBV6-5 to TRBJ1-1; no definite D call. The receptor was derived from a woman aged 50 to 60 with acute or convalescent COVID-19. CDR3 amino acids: CASKILGPLNTEAFF. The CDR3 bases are TGTGCCAGTAAAATTCTGGGCCCCCTGAACACTGAAGCTTTCTTT.